A selection of T cell receptor beta chains follows, all from one sample in a study of blood T cell repertoires in COVID-19. TCRdb's table, derived via immunoSEQ multiplex PCR, lists solely in-frame clones and lacks some. The repertoire holds approximately 260,000 clones, with 75% to 90% as singletons. Specimen: peripheral blood. The receptors here all came from a man aged 50 to 60 with acute or convalescent COVID-19. The CDR3 runs from the conserved cysteine through the conserved F or W. Clone size is shown for a subset of rows, as once, few, many or a class of expanded clone.

size,length,V,CDR3
.,16,TRBV27,CASSFTSAVSTDTQYF
.,15,TRBV4-2,CASSQARTTWNEQFF
.,12,TRBV6-5,CASRAGFSEAFF
.,15,TRBV6-1,CASSESATGLYGYTF
.,17,TRBV7-2,CASSPGQGAALSYGYTF
.,15,TRBV25-1,CASSGGSGGDWTQYF
.,13,TRBV6-4,CASTDSHNSPLHF
.,16,TRBV7-9,CASSLTPARQPHRSFF
.,15,TRBV19,CASSGGGASYNEQFF
.,17,TRBV2,CASSEGVTGGWSTEAFF
.,14,TRBV18,CASSPGTDSYGYTF
.,15,TRBV6-1,CASSEEGAWDQPQHF
.,15,TRBV10-3,CAISGVSGGGDTQYF
.,16,TRBV7-8,CASSYPTGTLNTEAFF
.,13,TRBV27,CATSRTGINEQFF
.,12,TRBV5-4,CASSLVDTEAFF
.,13,TRBV12-3/TRBV12-4,CASTILGADTQYF
.,11,TRBV30,CATRSRTEAFF
once,14,TRBV7-3,CASSLTAAGYGYTF
.,16,TRBV6-1,CASSGGSLRDSYEQYF
.,14,TRBV5-6,CASSGYRSGYGYTF
.,15,TRBV18,CASSPVGQGSGEQYF
.,13,TRBV19,CASSGNPGQGLFF
.,18,TRBV3-1/TRBV3-2,CASSQEFGGLAGSILQFF
.,13,TRBV6-5,CASSSLGTDTQYF
.,13,TRBV7-9,CASSSTGTTAQYF
once,14,TRBV13,CASSTRDRSYEQYF
.,13,TRBV10-2,CASSDHRENEQFF
.,16,TRBV30,CASARAGTPYNSPLHF
many,16,TRBV6-5,CASSYSGQGVAYEQYF
.,16,TRBV5-1,CASSLWAQGSAYEQYF
.,15,TRBV30,CAWSVDRTHNQPQHF
.,15,TRBV5-6,CASSTGISSGNTIYF
.,15,TRBV7-2,CASSLAPAALYGYTF
.,14,TRBV5-1,CASSPGDRAYGYTF
once,14,TRBV3-1/TRBV3-2,CASRTSGNTGELFF
.,13,TRBV6-1,CASSEGTKLGYTF
.,16,TRBV5-1,CASSLRTGNRREKLFF
.,14,TRBV5-1,CASSLGQGFYEQYF
.,12,TRBV18,CASSGQGNTIYF
.,16,TRBV6-1,CASSEVLAGASDTQYF
.,16,TRBV7-8,CASSLMGGATNEKLFF
.,18,TRBV15,CATSRSQHRDRVNQPQHF
.,15,TRBV10-3,CAISEGGGQNYGYTF
.,14,TRBV6-1,CASSENYRRAEAFF
once,14,TRBV6-5,CASSRMGIQGEQFF
.,15,TRBV7-9,CASSRGLAGLETQYF
.,16,TRBV10-3,CAISEGQGLVNTEAFF